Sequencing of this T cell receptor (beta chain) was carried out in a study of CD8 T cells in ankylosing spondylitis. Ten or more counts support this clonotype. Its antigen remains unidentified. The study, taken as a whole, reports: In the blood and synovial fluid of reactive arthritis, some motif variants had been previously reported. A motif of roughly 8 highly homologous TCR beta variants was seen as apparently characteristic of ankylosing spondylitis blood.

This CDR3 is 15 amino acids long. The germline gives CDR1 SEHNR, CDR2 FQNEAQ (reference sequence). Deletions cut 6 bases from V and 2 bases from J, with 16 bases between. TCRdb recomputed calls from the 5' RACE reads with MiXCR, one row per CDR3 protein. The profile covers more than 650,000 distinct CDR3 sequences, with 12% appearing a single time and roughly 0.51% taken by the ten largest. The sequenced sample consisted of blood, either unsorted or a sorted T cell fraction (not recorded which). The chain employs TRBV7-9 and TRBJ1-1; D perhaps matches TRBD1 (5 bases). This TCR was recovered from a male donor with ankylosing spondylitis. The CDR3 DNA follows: TGTGCCAGCAGTCAAACCGGGGCCGGAAACACTGAAGCTTTCTTT. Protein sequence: CASSQTGAGNTEAFF.